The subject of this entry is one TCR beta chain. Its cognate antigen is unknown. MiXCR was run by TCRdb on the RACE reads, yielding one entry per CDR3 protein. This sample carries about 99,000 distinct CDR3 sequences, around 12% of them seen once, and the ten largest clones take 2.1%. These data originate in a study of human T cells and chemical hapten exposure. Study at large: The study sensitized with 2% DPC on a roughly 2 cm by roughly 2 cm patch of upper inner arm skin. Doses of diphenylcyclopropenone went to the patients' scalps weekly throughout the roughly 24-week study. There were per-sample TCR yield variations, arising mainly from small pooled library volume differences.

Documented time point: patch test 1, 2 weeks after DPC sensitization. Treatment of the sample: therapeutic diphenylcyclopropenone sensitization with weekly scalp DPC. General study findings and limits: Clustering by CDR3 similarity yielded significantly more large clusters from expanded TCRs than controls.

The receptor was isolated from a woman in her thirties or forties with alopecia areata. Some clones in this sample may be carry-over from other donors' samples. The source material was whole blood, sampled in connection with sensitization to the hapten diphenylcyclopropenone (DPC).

The CDR3 protein is CASSFEGTGTYEQYF. The CDR3 nucleotides are TGTGCCAGCAGTTTCGAAGGGACAGGGACCTACGAGCAGTACTTC. This chain connects TRBV6-2 or TRBV6-3 to TRBJ2-7; 9 bases map to TRBD1. The germline CDR1 and CDR2 sequences are MNHEY and SVGEGT. J was trimmed by 2 bases and V by 4 bases; bases with no gene match: 6. This CDR3 contains 15 residues.